This TCR beta chain stems from a study of T cell responses to AZD1222 COVID-19 vaccine. Study-wide results and caveats: There were repertoire samples only from the period after the peak T cell response. Reportedly, nearly half the spike-specific TCRs target unmutated variant regions. When two AZD1222 doses had been given, Spike-specific TCR breadth and depth rose.

Produced via immunoSEQ multiplex PCR; TCRdb's table is partial and in-frame only. The table has under 150,000 clones, approximately 90% seen once. The CDR3 length is 14 residues. The germline V gene has CDR1 SNHLY and CDR2 FYNNEI. Trimming removed 10 bases from V and 4 bases from J, with 18 bases in between. Details on this clone: The antigen is unknown.

The rearrangement joins TRBV2 to TRBJ2-3; D might be TRBD2 (6 bases). The clonotype originates from an adult who received the AZD1222 COVID-19 vaccine. The starting material was peripheral blood, obtained 28 days after the second AZD1222 dose. The CDR3 nucleotides read TGTGCCATCGCCGGGACGGGAGTGCCAGATACGCAGTATTTT. Translation gives CAIAGTGVPDTQYF.